This passage covers 24 T cell receptor beta chains from one sample sequenced in a study of blood T cell repertoires in COVID-19. Using immunoSEQ multiplex PCR, the repertoire was profiled, and TCRdb retains in-frame clones only, with some absent. The data contain about 250,000 clones, approximately 90% of them singletons. Sequencing used peripheral blood. These receptors all come from a young woman with active or convalescent COVID-19.

This clone was observed a few times. The J gene is TRBJ1-5, the V gene TRBV5-8; no clear D gene. V was trimmed by 0 bases and J by 9 bases, leaving 13 bases between them. CDR3 length: 14 residues. Germline values: CDR1 SGHTS, CDR2 YDEGEE. As DNA, the CDR3 is TGTGCCAGCAGCTTGGGCGCACCCTCCCCGCCCCAGCATTTT. It is translated as CASSLGAPSPPQHF.

This chain links TRBV28 with TRBJ1-1; weak D call: TRBD1 (6 bases). This CDR3 is 16 amino acids long. The germline V and J ends were trimmed by 2 bases and 6 bases, with 19 bases remaining between them. Germline V lookup: CDR1 MDHEN, CDR2 SYDVKM. The CDR3 region has the DNA TGTGCCAGCAGTTTAGAAGGGACAATCAACCGGCCTGAAGCTTTCTTT. Translated: CASSLEGTINRPEAFF.

The V call is TRBV6-5, the J call TRBJ1-5; D call uncertain. The CDR3 has 13 residues. The germline V gene has CDR1 MNHEY and CDR2 SVGAGI. V lost 8 bases and J lost 4, with 12 bases in between. The CDR3 DNA sequence: TGTGCCAGCGCCCCCGAGGGTAATCAGCCCCAGCATTTT. Its protein is CASAPEGNQPQHF.

The chain carries TRBV29-1 and TRBJ2-5, with 7 bases matching TRBD2. J gave up 1 base and V 5 bases, and 10 bases lay outside the gene matches. CDR1 and CDR2 (germline): SQVTM, ANQGSEA. This CDR3 spans 15 amino acids. The CDR3 is CSVYWLADFQETQYF. The DNA for the CDR3 is TGCAGCGTTTATTGGCTAGCGGATTTCCAAGAGACCCAGTACTTC.

V is TRBV15 and J is TRBJ2-7; D may be TRBD2 (6 bases). With 1 base removed from V and 0 bases from J, the gap between germline ends came to 16 bases. CDR1 and CDR2 (germline): LNHNV, YYDKDF (reference sequence). The CDR3 runs to 17 residues. CDR3 nucleotides: TGTGCCACCAGCAGAGCGGGCGGTAGCGGTGCCTCCTACGAGCAGTACTTC. Translating it yields CATSRAGGSGASYEQYF.

The rearrangement links TRBV19 to TRBJ1-1; D is unclear. Germline V gene data show CDR1 as LNHDA and CDR2 as SQIVND (reference sequence). The CDR3 loop spans 15 amino acids. V lost 2 bases to trimming and J lost 6 bases, with 16 bases between them. The CDR3 DNA reads as TGTGCCAGTAGTATAAGGCCCAGAGGGAGCGCTGAAGCTTTCTTT. As protein: CASSIRPRGSAEAFF.

The V and J genes are TRBV7-2 and TRBJ1-2, with a tentative D call TRBD1 (6 bases). The CDR3 spans 14 residues. Per germline, CDR1 SGHTA and CDR2 FQGNSA. Trimming cost V 8 bases and J 4 bases, with 17 bases left between them. As DNA, the CDR3 is TGTGCCAGCGGGGGGGGCGGCGTGGGCTATGGCTACACCTTC. Protein product: CASGGGGVGYGYTF.

V and J are TRBV7-8 and TRBJ1-2, with TRBD1 identical over 7 bases. J was trimmed by 3 bases and V by 5 bases; bases with no gene match: 6. From germline, CDR1 is SGHVS and CDR2 FQNEAQ. The CDR3 sequence is 14 residues long. The CDR3 bases are TGTGCCAGCAGCCCCCAGACAGGGCACTATGGCTACACCTTC. Translating gives CASSPQTGHYGYTF. Combining the CDR3 with reference TRBV7-8 and TRBJ1-2 gives the whole variable domain GAGVSQSPRYKVAKRGQDVALRCDPISGHVSLFWYQQALGQGPEFLTYFQNEAQLDKSGLPSDRFFAERPEGSVSTLKIQRTQQEDSAVYLCASSPQTGHYGYTFGSGTRLTVV.

This clone has more than one count but fewer than ten. The CDR3 DNA sequence: TGTGCCAGCAGCTTGGTAACTTCCTACGAGCAGTACTTC. Encoded protein: CASSLVTSYEQYF. The V gene is TRBV11-2, the J gene TRBJ2-7; no firm D call. The CDR3 extends over 13 amino acids. Trimming stripped 3 bases from V and 1 base from J, with 7 bases between. CDR1 and CDR2 from the germline V gene are SGHAT and FQNNGV.

The CDR3 region is CASSPIQGGGNQPQHF. The CDR3 region has the DNA TGTGCCAGCAGCCCTATTCAGGGGGGAGGCAATCAGCCCCAGCATTTT. The V and J genes are TRBV28 and TRBJ1-5; 7 nucleotides align to TRBD1. Germline V gene data show CDR1 as MDHEN and CDR2 as SYDVKM. The trim removed 6 bases at V and 2 bases at J, leaving 10 bases unmatched. The CDR3 totals 16 residues.

CDR3 amino acids: CASSLGGDGNTIYF. Here the CDR3 DNA reads TGCGCCAGCAGCTTAGGTGGAGATGGAAACACCATATATTTT. The V call is TRBV5-1, the J call TRBJ1-3; D remains unclear. CDR3 length: 14 residues. V lost 2 bases to trimming and J lost 3 bases, with 9 bases between them. CDR1 and CDR2 from the germline V gene are SGHRS and YFSETQ.

The V and J genes are TRBV7-9 and TRBJ1-2, with D possibly TRBD1 on 6 matching bases. This CDR3 comprises 13 residues. The germline V and J ends were trimmed by 2 bases and 6 bases, with 10 bases remaining between them. CDR1 and CDR2 from the germline V gene are SEHNR and FQNEAQ (reference sequence). Here the CDR3 DNA reads TGTGCCAGCAGCTTAAGACAGGAGGATGGCTACACCTTC. This sequence encodes CASSLRQEDGYTF.

This rearrangement joins TRBV2 to TRBJ2-1; D ambiguous. The V gene lost 2 bases and the J gene lost 2 bases, with 10 bases spanning the gap. CDR3 size: 15 residues. From germline, CDR1 is SNHLY and CDR2 FYNNEI. The CDR3 sequence: CASSERRLAYNEQFF. The CDR3 nucleotides are TGTGCCAGCAGTGAAAGAAGGCTAGCCTACAATGAGCAGTTCTTC.

The chain uses TRBV5-1 and TRBJ2-7, with a tentative D call TRBD2 (5 bases). Germline V gene data show CDR1 as SGHRS and CDR2 as YFSETQ. The CDR3 extends over 14 amino acids. The V gene lost 1 base and the J gene lost 1 base, with 9 bases spanning the gap. The CDR3 sequence: CASSLIGVSYEQYF. The CDR3 bases are TGCGCCAGCAGCTTGATCGGGGTATCCTACGAGCAGTACTTC.

This chain links TRBV6-5 with TRBJ1-5, with a weak D call TRBD1 (5 bases). CDR1 and CDR2 (germline): MNHEY, SVGAGI. V was shortened by 5 bases and J by 3 bases, with 14 bases between the two germline ends. The CDR3 sequence is 15 residues long. The CDR3 protein is CASSTAQGSNQPQHF. DNA for the CDR3: TGTGCCAGCAGTACGGCTCAGGGATCCAATCAGCCCCAGCATTTT.

This chain uses TRBV7-8 with TRBJ1-4; D uncertain. There are 14 residues in the CDR3. Trimming left V 2 bases short and J 7 bases short, with 11 bases between. In germline, CDR1 is SGHVS, CDR2 FQNEAQ. The CDR3 DNA reads as TGTGCCAGCAGCTTAAAGGGAGATGGTGAAAAACTGTTTTTT. Protein: CASSLKGDGEKLFF.

The chain joins TRBV5-1 to TRBJ1-3; D is possibly TRBD1 (6 bases). Trimming removed 0 bases from V and 2 bases from J, with 9 bases in between. This CDR3 is built from 15 residues. Germline V gives CDR1 SGHRS, CDR2 YFSETQ. The CDR3 DNA reads as TGCGCCAGCAGCTTGGCTTCAGGGGCTGGAAACACCATATATTTT. The encoded protein is CASSLASGAGNTIYF.

The chain is built from TRBV7-9 and TRBJ2-1; 9 nucleotides align to TRBD2. The V gene end was trimmed by 5 bases and the J gene end by 3 bases; junction bases not matched to a gene: 5. The CDR3 sequence is 15 residues long. Germline loops: CDR1 SEHNR, CDR2 FQNEAQ (reference sequence). The CDR3 region has the DNA TGTGCCAGCAGCCATGGAGCGGGGGGCTACAATGAGCAGTTCTTC. Its protein product is CASSHGAGGYNEQFF.

The genes are TRBV5-1 and TRBJ2-7; the match to TRBD1 covers 7 bases. CDR3 length: 15 amino acids. Trimming took 5 bases from V and 4 from J; bases not matched to a gene: 12. CDR1 and CDR2 (germline): SGHRS, YFSETQ. The CDR3 loop reads CASRSDPGQIYEQYF. Here the CDR3 DNA reads TGCGCCAGCAGATCTGATCCGGGACAGATATACGAGCAGTACTTC.

The chain recombines TRBV19 with TRBJ1-1; the match to TRBD1 covers 7 bases. The trim removed 5 bases at V and 5 bases at J, leaving 8 bases unmatched. In germline, CDR1 is LNHDA, CDR2 SQIVND (reference sequence). The CDR3 length is 14 residues. CDR3 DNA sequence: TGTGCCAGTAGTTTAACAGGGGATAGGACTGAAGCTTTCTTT. Translated, it gives CASSLTGDRTEAFF.

The rearrangement uses TRBV5-1 and TRBJ1-2; D not certain. In germline, CDR1 is SGHRS, CDR2 YFSETQ. Trimming took off 4 bases at V and 5 bases at J, with 18 bases between the two ends. The CDR3 sequence is 15 residues long. The CDR3 spells CASSPEWGASYGYTF. The CDR3 DNA is TGCGCCAGCAGCCCGGAGTGGGGAGCAAGTTATGGCTACACCTTC.

The chain employs TRBV18 and TRBJ1-2; 7 nucleotides agree with TRBD1. Unmatched junction bases numbered 5, after V lost 4 bases and J lost 6 bases. This CDR3 is 13 amino acids long. CDR1 and CDR2 from the germline V gene are KGHSH and LQKENI. The CDR3 DNA is TGTGCCAGCTCACTGACAGGGCCTGATGGCTACACCTTC. Residues: CASSLTGPDGYTF.

The rearrangement joins TRBV6-1 to TRBJ2-1; 13 positions match TRBD2. V lost 2 bases and J lost 2; bases outside the gene matches: 6. Germline V gene lookup returns CDR1 MNHNS and CDR2 SASEGT. This CDR3 spans 18 amino acids. The CDR3 loop is CASSEKWTSGGTYNEQFF. CDR3 nucleotide sequence: TGTGCCAGCAGTGAAAAGTGGACTAGCGGGGGAACCTACAATGAGCAGTTCTTC.

J is TRBJ2-3 and V is TRBV5-4, with D possibly being TRBD1 (5 bases). CDR3 length: 12 amino acids. CDR1 SGHNT and CDR2 YYREEE come from the germline V gene (reference sequence). The germline V and J ends were trimmed by 2 bases and 8 bases, with 9 bases remaining between them. CDR3 DNA sequence: TGTGCCAGCAGCTTTGGACACGGTACGCAGTATTTT. Amino acids: CASSFGHGTQYF.